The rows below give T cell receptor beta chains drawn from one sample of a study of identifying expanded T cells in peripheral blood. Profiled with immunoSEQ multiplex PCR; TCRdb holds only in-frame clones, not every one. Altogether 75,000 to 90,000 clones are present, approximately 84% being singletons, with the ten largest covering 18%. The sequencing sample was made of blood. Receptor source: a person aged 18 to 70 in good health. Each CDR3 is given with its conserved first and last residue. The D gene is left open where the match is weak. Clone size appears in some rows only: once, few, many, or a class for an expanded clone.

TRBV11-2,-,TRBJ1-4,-,TGTGCCAGCAGCGCGTATTCTGCAACTAATGAAAAACTGTTTTTT,CASSAYSATNEKLFF
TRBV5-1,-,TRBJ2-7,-,TGCGCCAGTAATGAAGGGGGAGGCTTAAACGAGCAGTACTTC,CASNEGGGLNEQYF
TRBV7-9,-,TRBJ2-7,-,TGTGCCAGCCGCCCCGACTCCTACGAGCAGTACTTC,CASRPDSYEQYF
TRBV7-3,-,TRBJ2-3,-,TGTGCCAGCAGCTTAGGGGGCACAGATACGCAGTATTTT,CASSLGGTDTQYF
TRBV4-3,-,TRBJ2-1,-,TGCGCCAGCAGCCAACCCCCTTACAATGAGCAGTTCTTC,CASSQPPYNEQFF
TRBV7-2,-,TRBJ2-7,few,TGTGCCAGCACAAATCCTGGCGGGACCTACGAGCAGTACTTC,CASTNPGGTYEQYF
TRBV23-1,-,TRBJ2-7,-,TGCGCCAGCAGTCCCGCGTCCCAGGGAGGAATCTCCTACGAGCAGTACTTC,CASSPASQGGISYEQYF
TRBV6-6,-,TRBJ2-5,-,TGTGCCAGCAGCCTCGGGTCGGCGGGGACCCAGTACTTC,CASSLGSAGTQYF
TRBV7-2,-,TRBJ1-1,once,TGTGCCAGCAGTCGCAAAGGGAGCACTGAAGCTTTCTTT,CASSRKGSTEAFF
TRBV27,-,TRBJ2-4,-,TGTGCCAGCAGTTTAGGGGGTTCCCCTTGGGTTCAGTACTTC,CASSLGGSPWVQYF
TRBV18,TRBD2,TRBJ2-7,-,TGTGCCAGCTCACCGGAAAGCGGGAGGGGGTACGAGCAGTACTTC,CASSPESGRGYEQYF
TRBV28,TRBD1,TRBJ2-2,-,TGTGCCATCGTCTCCACCGGGACAGGGGTCACCGGGGAGCTGTTTTTT,CAIVSTGTGVTGELFF
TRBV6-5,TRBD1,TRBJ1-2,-,TGTGCCAGCAGTTACGGGGGACAGTCATTCTATGGCTACACCTTC,CASSYGGQSFYGYTF
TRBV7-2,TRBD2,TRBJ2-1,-,TGTGCCGAACCGGGACTAGCGGACAATGAGCAGTTCTTC,CAEPGLADNEQFF
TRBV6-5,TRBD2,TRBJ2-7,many,TGTGCCAGCAGCCCAGATAGCGGGAGAGGGTACGAGCAGTACTTC,CASSPDSGRGYEQYF
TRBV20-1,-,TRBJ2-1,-,TGCAGTGCTAGGATCAATGAGCAGTTCTTC,CSARINEQFF
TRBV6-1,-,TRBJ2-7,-,TGTGCCAGCAGTGAAGCGCTTGACAGGCTTTACGAGCAGTACTTC,CASSEALDRLYEQYF
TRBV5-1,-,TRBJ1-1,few,TGCGCCAGCAGCGGCGGACAGCTAAACACTGAAGCTTTCTTT,CASSGGQLNTEAFF
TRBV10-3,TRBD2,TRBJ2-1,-,TGTGCCATCAGTGAGAGACCTTTAGCGGGGCTATACAATGAGCAGTTCTTC,CAISERPLAGLYNEQFF
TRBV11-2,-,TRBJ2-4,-,TGTGCCAGCAGCCCAGACACCACCAAAAACATTCAGTACTTC,CASSPDTTKNIQYF
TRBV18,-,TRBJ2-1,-,TGTGCCAGCTCTCAGTACTACGATGAGCAGTTCTTC,CASSQYYDEQFF
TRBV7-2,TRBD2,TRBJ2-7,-,TGTGCCAGCACATCTAGCGGGGGCCCCTACGAGCAGTACTTC,CASTSSGGPYEQYF
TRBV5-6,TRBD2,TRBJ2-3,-,TGTGCCAGCAACTGGGGGGGCCAACGGACTAGCGGGGCTCCCGATACGCAGTATTTT,CASNWGGQRTSGAPDTQYF
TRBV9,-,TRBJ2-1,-,TGTGCCAGCAGCCCGGGCCTAGGCTCCTACAATGAGCAGTTCTTC,CASSPGLGSYNEQFF
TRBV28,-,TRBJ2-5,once,TGTGCCGCTACAAATGGCGGAGCCTCTGGCGAGACCCAGTACTTC,CAATNGGASGETQYF